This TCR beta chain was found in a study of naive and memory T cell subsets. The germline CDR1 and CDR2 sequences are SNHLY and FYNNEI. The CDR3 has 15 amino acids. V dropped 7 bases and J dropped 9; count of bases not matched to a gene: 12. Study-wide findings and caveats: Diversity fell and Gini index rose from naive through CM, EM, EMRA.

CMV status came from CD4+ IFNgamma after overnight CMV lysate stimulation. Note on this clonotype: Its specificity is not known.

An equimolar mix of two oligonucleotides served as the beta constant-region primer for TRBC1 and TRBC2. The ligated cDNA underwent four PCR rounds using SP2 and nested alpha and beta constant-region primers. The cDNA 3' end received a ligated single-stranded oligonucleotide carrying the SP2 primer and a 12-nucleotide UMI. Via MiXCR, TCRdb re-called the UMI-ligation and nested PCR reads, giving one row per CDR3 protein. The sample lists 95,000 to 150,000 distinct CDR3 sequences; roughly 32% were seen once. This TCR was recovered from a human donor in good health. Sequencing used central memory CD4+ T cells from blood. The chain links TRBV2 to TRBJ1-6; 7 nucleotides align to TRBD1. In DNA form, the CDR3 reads TGTGCCAGCACGCGGACAGGCTCCTTGGGTTCACCCCTCCACTTT. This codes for CASTRTGSLGSPLHF.